This is a list of T cell receptor beta chains from one sample in a study of shared clonotypes between healthy human individuals. Produced via immunoSEQ multiplex PCR; TCRdb's table is partial and in-frame only. In the table there are 1.6 million or so clones, approximately 96% of which are singletons. The sequenced material came from naive CD4+ T cells sorted from blood. The source of these receptors is a man younger than 40 in good health. CDR3s leave out the opening cysteine and the closing phenylalanine or tryptophan. The order of the fields is V gene, D gene, J gene, CDR3 protein. A D gene is named only where the DNA matches it firmly.

v_call: TRBV28
d_call: NA
j_call: TRBJ2-3
cdr3_aa: ASSLGGAFTDTQY

v_call: TRBV5-1
d_call: TRBD1
j_call: TRBJ2-7
cdr3_aa: ASSLAAGTVGYEQY

v_call: TRBV11-3
d_call: NA
j_call: TRBJ2-7
cdr3_aa: ASSLVSTSYEQY

v_call: TRBV18
d_call: TRBD2
j_call: TRBJ2-3
cdr3_aa: ASSPPGLAGDTQY

v_call: TRBV2
d_call: NA
j_call: TRBJ2-2
cdr3_aa: ASSLYRDAGELF

v_call: TRBV7-7
d_call: TRBD2
j_call: TRBJ2-1
cdr3_aa: ASSLVPSGYNEQF

v_call: TRBV4-2
d_call: NA
j_call: TRBJ2-7
cdr3_aa: ASSPVVQDLSYEQY

v_call: TRBV5-8
d_call: NA
j_call: TRBJ2-3
cdr3_aa: ASSSHRGGSTDTQY

v_call: TRBV30
d_call: NA
j_call: TRBJ1-5
cdr3_aa: AWSVSGIGTYSNQPQH

v_call: TRBV4-3
d_call: NA
j_call: TRBJ2-5
cdr3_aa: ASSQVGGRSTETQY

v_call: TRBV7-6
d_call: TRBD2
j_call: TRBJ2-1
cdr3_aa: ASSQALAGDIHEQF

v_call: TRBV5-1
d_call: TRBD2
j_call: TRBJ2-7
cdr3_aa: ASSLGRTLAGNEQY

v_call: TRBV19
d_call: NA
j_call: TRBJ2-3
cdr3_aa: ASSGGPSTDTQY